These 15 T cell receptor beta chains share one sample of origin, sequenced in a study of CXCR3-negative and CXCR3-positive naive CD8 T cells. Study results and limitations: A higher hydrophobicity marked the TRB CDR3s of CXCR3-positive naive cells versus CXCR3-negative naive cells.

Carrying UMI labels, the TRB cDNA libraries were prepared through 5' RACE. For each CDR3 protein, TCRdb gives one entry from its re-call of the 5' RACE reads, without DNA. The sample includes around 110,000 distinct CDR3 sequences. No antigen is known for these receptors. Sequenced: naive CXCR3+ CD8+ T cells from blood. This sample's subset: CD45RO-CCR7+CD27+CD95- naive CD8+ T cells expressing CXCR3 (TNR3+). These receptors were collected from a human donor in good health. Some clones in this sample may be carry-over from other donors' samples.

The chain joins TRBV29-1 to TRBJ1-1; TCRdb reports TRBD1, a call that lacks DNA to check it against. The CDR3 is 16 residues long. The germline V gene encodes CDR1 SQVTM and CDR2 ANQGSEA. This CDR3 is CSVVLVGTGVNTEAFF.

This chain joins TRBV7-9 and TRBJ1-2; TCRdb names TRBD1, which stays unverified in the absence of DNA. The V gene's germline CDR1 is SEHNR and CDR2 FQNEAQ (reference sequence). This CDR3 spans 12 amino acids. CDR3 amino acids: CASSTGAYGYTF.

This chain joins TRBV4-1 and TRBJ1-1. This CDR3 contains 16 residues. Germline V CDR1 and CDR2: MGHRA, YSYEKL. The chain's CDR3 is CASSQDHASLNTEAFF.

The chain couples TRBV5-1 to TRBJ2-5; TCRdb designates TRBD1, a call that cannot be tested without DNA. Germline loops: CDR1 SGHRS, CDR2 YFSETQ. The CDR3 runs to 16 residues. The chain's CDR3 is CASSLAWTGEPETQYF. Together with reference TRBV5-1 and TRBJ2-5, the CDR3 gives the full variable domain: KAGVTQTPRYLIKTRGQQVTLSCSPISGHRSVSWYQQTPGQGLQFLFEYFSETQRNKGNFPGRFSGRQFSNSRSEMNVSTLELGDSALYLCASSLAWTGEPETQYFGPGTRLLVL.

The J gene is TRBJ2-1, the V gene TRBV13; TCRdb lists TRBD1, though no DNA is available to test this call. This CDR3 region has 15 residues. In germline, CDR1 is PRHDT, CDR2 FYEKMQ (reference sequence). The CDR3 reads CASSFRGTGDNEQFF. The full variable domain, in which reference TRBV13 and TRBJ2-1 provide the parts outside the CDR3, is AAGVIQSPRHLIKEKRETATLKCYPIPRHDTVYWYQQGPGQDPQFLISFYEKMQSDKGSIPDRFSAQQFSDYHSELNMSSLELGDSALYFCASSFRGTGDNEQFFGPGTRLTVL.

V and J are TRBV11-2 and TRBJ2-7; the TCRdb D gene call, TRBD1, has no DNA to confirm it. Germline-derived CDR1 and CDR2 are SGHAT and FQNNGV. The CDR3 extends over 14 amino acids. The CDR3 region is CASSLSGQIYEQYF.

The chain carries TRBV4-3 and TRBJ2-5; there is no DNA to check the TCRdb D call of TRBD2. The germline V gene encodes CDR1 LGHNA and CDR2 YSLEER. The CDR3 loop spans 18 amino acids. CDR3 sequence reads: CASSQASGGTSVRETQYF.

The chain is built from TRBV21-1 and TRBJ1-5; no DNA is available, so the TRBD1 call from TCRdb remains unchecked. TRBV21-1 is a pseudogene. The CDR3 has 12 residues. CDR3 protein: CASGGGNQPQHF.

The CDR3 sequence: CASSPRITLEQYF. The chain links TRBV4-1 to TRBJ2-7. Germline CDR1 and CDR2: MGHRA and YSYEKL. The CDR3 sequence is 13 residues long.

V is TRBV6-5 and J is TRBJ1-1; TCRdb's D call, TRBD1, is unchecked because there is no DNA. The CDR3 runs to 14 residues. Germline values: CDR1 MNHEY, CDR2 SVGAGI. The CDR3 region is CASSYGQGSAEAFF.

The CDR3: CSVVLGGNQPQHF. The chain uses TRBV29-1 and TRBJ1-5; TCRdb's D call of TRBD1 is untestable without DNA. Germline CDR1 SQVTM, CDR2 ANQGSEA. The CDR3 extends over 13 amino acids.

V usage is TRBV12-5 and J usage is TRBJ2-7; there is no DNA to check the TCRdb D call of TRBD1. The CDR3 extends over 14 amino acids. Germline CDR1 reads LGHNT; CDR2 reads FRNRAP. The CDR3 here is CASGLQGPSYEQYF.

This CDR3 reads CASSLVQQGGYEQYF. The rearrangement links TRBV7-2 to TRBJ2-7; TCRdb's D call, TRBD1, is unchecked because there is no DNA. The germline gives CDR1 SGHTA, CDR2 FQGNSA. The length of the CDR3 is 15 residues.

The rearrangement joins TRBV28 to TRBJ2-3; TCRdb proposes TRBD2, but this gene call is untestable without DNA. The CDR3 contains 15 residues. Germline V gene data show CDR1 as MDHEN and CDR2 as SYDVKM. The CDR3 sequence: CASSSFGDETDTQYF.

This CDR3 is CASSFLRTDTQYF. The chain joins TRBV7-2 to TRBJ2-3. This CDR3 is built from 13 residues. Germline CDR1 SGHTA, CDR2 FQGNSA.